Below are 6 T cell receptor beta chains sequenced from a single sample in a study of T cells expressing NK-cell markers. From the 5' RACE reads, TCRdb lists one entry per CDR3 protein and no DNA. This sample's table has 400,000 to 550,000 distinct CDR3 sequences. Source material: blood T cells: a sorted CD56 or NKG2C T cell subset, CD4+ or CD8+ T cells, or bulk PBMC T cells (not recorded which). The origin of the receptors is a woman between 18 and 75 years old in good health.

This chain links TRBV7-2 with TRBJ1-6. This CDR3 is built from 12 residues. From germline, CDR1 is SGHTA and CDR2 FQGNSA. The CDR3 here is CASSRRNSPLHF.

The chain carries TRBV7-2 and TRBJ2-7; TCRdb's D call, TRBD2, is unchecked because there is no DNA. Germline CDR1 SGHTA, CDR2 FQGNSA. The CDR3 has 14 amino acids. The CDR3: CASSRGGDSYEQYF.

The genes are TRBV5-1 and TRBJ2-1; absent DNA, TCRdb's TRBD1 call cannot be checked. Germline CDR1 reads SGHRS; CDR2 reads YFSETQ. This CDR3 is built from 11 residues. The CDR3 spells CASEGQGFQFF. The variable domain in full, completed from reference TRBV5-1 and TRBJ2-1, reads KAGVTQTPRYLIKTRGQQVTLSCSPISGHRSVSWYQQTPGQGLQFLFEYFSETQRNKGNFPGRFSGRQFSNSRSEMNVSTLELGDSALYLCASEGQGFQFFGPGTRLTVL.

This sequence joins TRBV12-3 or TRBV12-4 and TRBJ1-5; no DNA is available, so the TRBD1 call from TCRdb remains unchecked. CDR3 size: 14 residues. CDR3 sequence: CASNTGGRNQPQHF.

The J gene is TRBJ1-4, the V gene TRBV20-1; the TCRdb D gene call, TRBD1, has no DNA to confirm it. CDR3 length: 13 amino acids. Germline V gives CDR1 DFQATT, CDR2 SNEGSKA (reference sequence). This CDR3 is CSATDKGLEKLFF.

The chain recombines TRBV4-1 with TRBJ1-1; TCRdb's D call, TRBD1, is unchecked because there is no DNA. The germline gives CDR1 MGHRA, CDR2 YSYEKL. The CDR3 sequence is 15 residues long. CDR3 protein: CASSLVGALNTEAFF.